The T cell receptor beta chain under discussion was sequenced for a study of vaccination and CD4 T cells after COVID-19. Looking at the study overall: Cellular stimulation was performed using overlapping spike peptides derived from SARS-CoV-2, HCoV-NL63, HCoV-OC43 and HCoV-229E.

Findings and caveats of the study: Median numbers of SARS-CoV-2-reactive clonotypes increased from about 20 to 38 (not a significant change).

This clonotype was seen only once. The antigen is undetermined. The CDR3 sequence is 13 residues long. Germline-derived CDR1 and CDR2 are MNHNS and SASEGT. The V end lost 0 bases, the J end lost 5 bases, and 5 bases lay between the germline ends. The Oncomine TCR Beta short-read assay generated sequence data from the DNA of cultured CD4+ T cells. Genomic DNA extraction was carried out from cultured CD4+ T cells. TCRdb recomputed calls from the PCR reads with MiXCR, one row per CDR3 protein. Among 9,500 to 15,000 distinct CDR3 sequences, about three fifths were seen once, and the ten largest hold around 8%. Stated treatment: roughly 11-day PBMC culture with coronavirus spike peptide pools or control peptides (ViraFEST assay).

The sequenced sample was CD4+ T cells from blood, cultured in vitro. This TCR came from a human donor who had recovered from COVID-19. V usage is TRBV6-1 and J usage is TRBJ1-5; D is undetermined. The CDR3 coding sequence is TGTGCCAGCAGTGAAGCGCACGATCAGCCCCAGCATTTT. Amino acids: CASSEAHDQPQHF.